This T cell receptor (beta chain) derives from a study of regulatory T cells in long-lasting Graves disease. Combining iRepertoire HTBI primers with Arm-PCR of CDR3 regions, the authors built TCR beta libraries. TCRdb re-called the multiplex PCR reads through MiXCR, storing one row per CDR3 protein. The sample holds more than 650,000 distinct CDR3 sequences, around 30% seen once. Germline V gene lookup returns CDR1 LNHDA and CDR2 SQIVND (reference sequence). This CDR3 has 15 amino acids. V shed 6 bases and J shed 3 bases, with 18 bases lying between them. About this clonotype itself: Its antigen is as yet unknown.

Regarding time point: persistent/refractory GD, antithyroid drugs over 5 years with positive TRAb. Following extraction of RNA from PBMCs, that RNA was used to make the TCR library. General observations from the study: Peripheral blood, not thyroid tissue, was the sole material studied.

The TCR was taken from a female donor with Graves disease. The specimen was peripheral blood mononuclear cells (PBMCs), collected when the disease was refractory, from a patient treated with antithyroid drugs. J is TRBJ2-7 and V is TRBV19; weak D call: TRBD2 (6 bases). The chain's CDR3 is CASRSIADSYYEQYF. Written as DNA, the CDR3 is TGTGCCAGTAGAAGCATAGCGGATTCCTACTACGAGCAGTACTTC. The variable domain in full, with the rest retrieved from reference TRBV19 and TRBJ2-7, is DGGITQSPKYLFRKEGQNVTLSCEQNLNHDAMYWYRQDPGQGLRLIYYSQIVNDFQKGDIAEGYSVSREKKESFPLTVTSAQKNPTAFYLCASRSIADSYYEQYFGPGTRLTVT.